Listed below are T cell receptor beta chains from one sample, sequenced in a study of shared clonotypes between healthy human individuals. Produced via immunoSEQ multiplex PCR; TCRdb's table is partial and in-frame only. The sample contains about half a million clones, around 74% of which appear only once. Input material: PBMCs. All receptors derive from a woman aged 40 to 55 in good health. Some clones in this sample may be carry-over from other donors' samples. The CDR3 runs from the conserved cysteine through the conserved F or W. A D gene is named only where the DNA matches it firmly. The listing skips clone size in some rows; elsewhere it reads once, few, many or a size class.

J: TRBJ2-1; D: TRBD2; V: TRBV9; size: once; DNA: TGTGCCAGCAGCGTAGAGCAGGGGACTAGCGGGAGCGATGAGCAGTTCTTC; CDR3: CASSVEQGTSGSDEQFF
J: TRBJ2-3; D: TRBD2; V: TRBV29-1; size: -; DNA: TGCAGCGTTGGAGGACTAGCGGGAGCCGATACGCAGTATTTT; CDR3: CSVGGLAGADTQYF
J: TRBJ2-7; D: TRBD1; V: TRBV27; size: -; DNA: TGTGCCAGTAGTTTAAGATTTTGGGGACAGGGGGCCTACGAGCAGTACTTC; CDR3: CASSLRFWGQGAYEQYF
J: TRBJ2-1; D: -; V: TRBV27; size: few; DNA: TGTGCCAGCAGAATTAGGGGTGAGCAGTTCTTC; CDR3: CASRIRGEQFF
J: TRBJ2-1; D: TRBD1; V: TRBV13; size: -; DNA: TGTGCCAGCAGCTTAGTGGGGACAGGGGTTAATGAGCAGTTCTTC; CDR3: CASSLVGTGVNEQFF
J: TRBJ1-4; D: -; V: TRBV5-4; size: -; DNA: TGTGCCAGCAGCTCGGGACTCCCGGGCGAAAAACTGTTTTTT; CDR3: CASSSGLPGEKLFF
J: TRBJ1-4; D: TRBD1; V: TRBV19; size: -; DNA: TGTGCCAGTAGTGCGTCAGGGGGCGCGAATGAAAAACTGTTTTTT; CDR3: CASSASGGANEKLFF
J: TRBJ2-7; D: TRBD2; V: TRBV27; size: -; DNA: TGTGCCAGCAGTTTACAGGGCTGGGGGGTAGCGGGAGCGACCTACGAGCAGTACTTC; CDR3: CASSLQGWGVAGATYEQYF
J: TRBJ2-7; D: TRBD1; V: TRBV30; size: -; DNA: TGTGCCTGGAGTCCAGGGGGTTTCATGTCGTACTTC; CDR3: CAWSPGGFMSYF
J: TRBJ2-1; D: -; V: TRBV28; size: -; DNA: TGTGCCAGCAGGCCCACTGGGCTAGCCAATGAGCAGTTCTTC; CDR3: CASRPTGLANEQFF
J: TRBJ1-1; D: TRBD1; V: TRBV27; size: -; DNA: TGTGCCAGCAGTTCCGGGACAGGGTGGAACACTGAAGCTTTCTTT; CDR3: CASSSGTGWNTEAFF
J: TRBJ2-2; D: TRBD2; V: TRBV5-4; size: -; DNA: TGTGCCACACGCAGAGCGGGAGGGCCCGGGGAGCTGTTTTTT; CDR3: CATRRAGGPGELFF
J: TRBJ2-3; D: TRBD1; V: TRBV10-3; size: -; DNA: TGTGCCACCGGAGAATTGGACAGGGGATCAGATACGCAGTATTTT; CDR3: CATGELDRGSDTQYF
J: TRBJ2-7; D: TRBD2; V: TRBV9; size: -; DNA: TGTGCCAGCAGCGTTCCATGTGGCGGGAGGCTCTACGAGCAGTACTTC; CDR3: CASSVPCGGRLYEQYF
J: TRBJ2-5; D: TRBD1; V: TRBV11-1; size: -; DNA: TGTGCCAGCAGCTGGGACAGGGAGACCCAGTACTTC; CDR3: CASSWDRETQYF
J: TRBJ2-1; D: -; V: TRBV4-3; size: -; DNA: TGCGCCAGCAGCCAAGATGATCACAATGAGCAGTTCTTC; CDR3: CASSQDDHNEQFF
J: TRBJ2-7; D: -; V: TRBV2; size: -; DNA: TGTGCCAGCAGCCTATACGTGGGCTCGGGGTACGAGCAGTACTTC; CDR3: CASSLYVGSGYEQYF
J: TRBJ2-7; D: -; V: TRBV5-1; size: -; DNA: TGCGCCAGCAGCTTGGACGGCCTCGGGGAGCAGTACTTC; CDR3: CASSLDGLGEQYF
J: TRBJ2-3; D: -; V: TRBV7-3; size: -; DNA: TGTGCCAGCAGCTTAGGTTCGGCGGCAGATACGCAGTATTTT; CDR3: CASSLGSAADTQYF
J: TRBJ2-7; D: TRBD2; V: TRBV6-1; size: -; DNA: TGTGCCAGCAGTGAGATTAGCGGGAGTAAAGACGAGCAGTACTTC; CDR3: CASSEISGSKDEQYF
J: TRBJ1-5; D: TRBD1; V: TRBV4-3; size: -; DNA: TGCGCCAGCAGCCAGGACAGGGGGTTGGGTCAGCCCCAGCATTTT; CDR3: CASSQDRGLGQPQHF
J: TRBJ2-7; D: -; V: TRBV6-1; size: -; DNA: TGTGCCAGCAGTGACGAGGGAGGTGGCTCCTACGAGCAGTACTTC; CDR3: CASSDEGGGSYEQYF
J: TRBJ2-7; D: -; V: TRBV28; size: -; DNA: TGTGCCAGCAGTCGGGGCAATGACAGCGACGAGCAGTACTTC; CDR3: CASSRGNDSDEQYF
J: TRBJ2-7; D: -; V: TRBV5-4; size: -; DNA: TGTGCCAGCAGCTTGGCTAGGGCAGGCGAGCAGTACTTC; CDR3: CASSLARAGEQYF
J: TRBJ1-2; D: -; V: TRBV2; size: -; DNA: TGTGCCAGCAGTGATAAGGTTAACTATGGCTACACCTTC; CDR3: CASSDKVNYGYTF
J: TRBJ2-3; D: -; V: TRBV6-1; size: -; DNA: TGTGCCAGCAGTGAGGACCGGGGGTCCACAGATACGCAGTATTTT; CDR3: CASSEDRGSTDTQYF
J: TRBJ2-1; D: TRBD2; V: TRBV18; size: -; DNA: TGTGCCAGCTCAGTACTAGCGCCGAGCTCCTACAATGAGCAGTTCTTC; CDR3: CASSVLAPSSYNEQFF
J: TRBJ1-1; D: -; V: TRBV27; size: -; DNA: TGTGCCAGCAGTCCTTGGTCGAGCACTGAAGCTTTCTTT; CDR3: CASSPWSSTEAFF
J: TRBJ2-7; D: TRBD1; V: TRBV5-1; size: -; DNA: TGCGCCAGCGGGGGACAGAGCTCCTACGAGCAGTACTTC; CDR3: CASGGQSSYEQYF
J: TRBJ1-2; D: -; V: TRBV6-1; size: -; DNA: TGTGCCACCCGGTTCACAGCAAACTATGGCTACACCTTC; CDR3: CATRFTANYGYTF
J: TRBJ2-3; D: -; V: TRBV5-1; size: -; DNA: TGCGCCAGCAGCTTGGGACAGGACACAGATACGCAGTATTTT; CDR3: CASSLGQDTDTQYF
J: TRBJ2-2; D: -; V: TRBV2; size: -; DNA: TGTGCCAGCAGTGAACGCCCTTGGGCTACCGGGGAGCTGTTTTTT; CDR3: CASSERPWATGELFF
J: TRBJ2-7; D: -; V: TRBV15; size: -; DNA: TGTGCCACCAGCAGAGGGGGGGCCTGGGGTAACGAGCAGTACTTC; CDR3: CATSRGGAWGNEQYF
J: TRBJ2-6; D: -; V: TRBV10-3; size: -; DNA: TGTGCCACCAGATGGGATTCTGGGGCCAACGTCCTGACTTTC; CDR3: CATRWDSGANVLTF
J: TRBJ1-1; D: -; V: TRBV19; size: few; DNA: TGTGCCAGTAGTATAGGACCGGGAGTGAACACTGAAGCTTTCTTT; CDR3: CASSIGPGVNTEAFF
J: TRBJ2-6; D: TRBD2; V: TRBV28; size: few; DNA: TGTGCCAGCACTCCGGGGGGCTCTGGGGCCAACGTCCTGACTTTC; CDR3: CASTPGGSGANVLTF
J: TRBJ1-2; D: -; V: TRBV4-1; size: -; DNA: TGCGCCAGCAGCCAAGAGTTGGGGGGGCGAGGATATGGCTACACCTTC; CDR3: CASSQELGGRGYGYTF
J: TRBJ2-5; D: -; V: TRBV7-9; size: -; DNA: TGTGCCAGCAGCTTCCGGGGGGCAGAGACCCAGTACTTC; CDR3: CASSFRGAETQYF
J: TRBJ1-5; D: -; V: TRBV28; size: -; DNA: TGTGCCAGTCAGGGGCGCTCAGATCAGCCCCAGCATTTT; CDR3: CASQGRSDQPQHF
J: TRBJ2-1; D: -; V: TRBV27; size: -; DNA: TGTGCCAGCAGCGCCATCGACAGCTCCTACAATGAGCAGTTCTTC; CDR3: CASSAIDSSYNEQFF
J: TRBJ1-4; D: -; V: TRBV13; size: -; DNA: TGTGCCAGCAGCCGTTTTATTGCAACTAATGAAAAACTGTTTTTT; CDR3: CASSRFIATNEKLFF
J: TRBJ1-2; D: -; V: TRBV2; size: once; DNA: TGTGCCAGCACCTTTTATGACAGTGATTTGGGCTACACCTTC; CDR3: CASTFYDSDLGYTF
J: TRBJ2-3; D: -; V: TRBV7-9; size: -; DNA: TGTGCCAGCAGCCTCCCACAGGGTCCTTCAGATACGCAGTATTTT; CDR3: CASSLPQGPSDTQYF
J: TRBJ2-7; D: TRBD2; V: TRBV28; size: -; DNA: TGTGCCAGCAGGGCCACTAGCGGGAGGGCCCCGAGGCAGTACTTC; CDR3: CASRATSGRAPRQYF
J: TRBJ1-5; D: -; V: TRBV28; size: -; DNA: TGTGCCAGCAGAAACGGAGGGGGGAATCAGCCCCAGCATTTT; CDR3: CASRNGGGNQPQHF
J: TRBJ2-7; D: TRBD1; V: TRBV23-1; size: -; DNA: TGCGCCAGCAGTCAATCTCGACAGGGGGCCGTCGAGCAGTACTTC; CDR3: CASSQSRQGAVEQYF
J: TRBJ1-4; D: -; V: TRBV6-1; size: -; DNA: TGTGCCAGCACGGGGAACAGAGAGCAACTGTTTTTT; CDR3: CASTGNREQLFF
J: TRBJ1-4; D: TRBD1; V: TRBV7-9; size: -; DNA: TGTGCCAGCAGTCCACACCGGGACAGGGAAGGAGAAAAACTGTTTTTT; CDR3: CASSPHRDREGEKLFF
J: TRBJ2-1; D: TRBD2; V: TRBV6-5; size: -; DNA: TGTGCCAGCAGTTATATGGCTAGCGGGAGCAGGGAGCAGTTCTTC; CDR3: CASSYMASGSREQFF
J: TRBJ1-2; D: -; V: TRBV28; size: -; DNA: TGTGCCGCCGGGGAGTCCTATGGCTACACCTTC; CDR3: CAAGESYGYTF
J: TRBJ2-7; D: TRBD1; V: TRBV29-1; size: -; DNA: TGCAGCGTTGAATACAGGGGAACGTCCGAGCAGTACTTC; CDR3: CSVEYRGTSEQYF
J: TRBJ2-7; D: -; V: TRBV28; size: -; DNA: TGTGCCAGCACCTACGTACAGGGAGGGGAGCAGTACTTC; CDR3: CASTYVQGGEQYF
J: TRBJ2-2; D: -; V: TRBV5-8; size: -; DNA: TGTGCCAGCAGCCTGCCGCGAGAGGGGGGGAACACCGGGGAGCTGTTTTTT; CDR3: CASSLPREGGNTGELFF
J: TRBJ2-3; D: -; V: TRBV18; size: -; DNA: TGTGCCAGCTCACCCTCGGTTACAGATACGCAGTATTTT; CDR3: CASSPSVTDTQYF
J: TRBJ1-5; D: TRBD1; V: TRBV29-1; size: -; DNA: TGCAGCGTCGGACAGGGGGCTTTTCAGCCCCAGCATTTT; CDR3: CSVGQGAFQPQHF